Below, one T cell receptor beta chain is given with its context. Its antigen is not yet known. Qualities for individual bases were not recorded, and no much larger clone is one base off. The germline V gene supplies CDR1 SQVTM and CDR2 ANQGSEA. The cysteine opens and the phenylalanine closes a CDR3 of 14 amino acids. Only the CDR3 region is kept as DNA, spanning 42 bases read in frame from base 1. V and J lose 4 bases and 3 bases, and a span of 16 bases separates them. Library prep was done by 5' RACE. Sequenced using a NextSeq 500. In the TCR library protocol, unique molecular identifiers were attached to individual cDNA molecules to correct for PCR bias and sequencing error. Both TCR alpha and beta chains were sequenced, and tight co-correlation was observed between alpha and beta sequence abundances in each sample. Concerning the study's data processing: Decombinator V4 was used to annotate the V gene, J gene and CDR3 of the TCR sequences. TCRs were defined as expanded if a significant change between any two time points was detected under a Poisson model with p below 0.0001. TCR abundances were normalised to the total number of TCRs sequenced in each sample and reported as counts per million. MAIT TCRs were defined by TRAV1-2 paired with TRAJ12, TRAJ20 or TRAJ33, and iNKT TCRs by TRAV10 paired with TRAJ18. VDJdb, accessed 1 November 2021, was searched for CMV, EBV and SARS-CoV-2 annotated TCRs, excluding TCRs annotated for multiple antigens. Starting from the raw public reads, TCRdb applied fastp trimming at Q25, assembled clones with MiXCR and retained in-frame beta chains. Duplicate CDR3 protein sequences are folded into a single record with the most common DNA and genes. The V and J calls were determined by TCRdb, not by the authors. Here the sample has tens of thousands of distinct CDR3 sequences; around 7% occur a single time. Roughly 5% of the sample comes from the top ten.

These data come from a study of early T cells in non-severe SARS-CoV-2 infection (dated by TCRdb to the early 2020s). Concerning the study at large: Bulk RNA from unsorted whole blood was used for TCR sequencing, so alpha and beta chains could not be paired.

Findings and caveats that apply to the study as a whole: Matching against VDJdb was skewed toward anti-spike CD8 responses, likely underestimated virus-specific expansions, and missed private and CD4 specificities.

A case-control design nested within a healthcare worker cohort in London, UK, was used, with weekly nasopharyngeal swab PCR tests and blood sampling performed. Healthcare workers were recruited during the week of the UK lockdown, between 23 and 31 March 2020, and followed weekly for up to 16 weeks. The sequence joins TRBV29-1 to TRBJ2-7; the D gene cannot be resolved reliably. The sample consisted of whole blood, taken at baseline. The TCR originated in an adult who was a healthcare worker with PCR-confirmed SARS-CoV-2 infection or an uninfected control (not recorded which). In nucleotide form, the sequence is TGCAGCGTTGTGCGGTACCGATATTACTACGAGCAGTACTTC. This translates into CSVVRYRYYYEQYF.